This is a list of T cell receptor beta chains from one sample in a study of tumor-infiltrating lymphocytes in primary liver carcinoma. MiXCR was run by TCRdb on the multiplex PCR reads, yielding one entry per CDR3 protein. The sample shows about 97,000 distinct CDR3 sequences, approximately 70% of them seen only once. The specimen sequenced was liver tumor tissue from sampling region 2. The receptors were sampled from a woman aged 60 to 75 with primary liver carcinoma and hepatitis B virus infection. Both conserved end residues are part of each CDR3. A D gene is named only where the DNA matches it firmly. Expanded clones get a size class; other rows say once, few or many, or leave the size out.

CDR3aa	CDR3nt	d_gene	abundance	v_gene	j_gene
CASSLTGVVLRSNEQFF	TGTGCCAGCAGTTTAACGGGGGTGGTGCTTCGATCCAATGAGCAGTTCTTC	.	many	TRBV12-3/TRBV12-4	TRBJ2-1
CARSPRQGERYVQYF	TGTGCCAGGAGCCCACGACAAGGGGAGCGGTACGTGCAGTACTTC	.	.	TRBV11-1	TRBJ2-7
CASSLEPGPNTEAFF	TGTGCCAGCAGCTTAGAACCTGGACCGAACACTGAAGCTTTCTTT	.	medium-sized	TRBV11-2	TRBJ1-1
CSVEGGQDQETQYF	TGCAGCGTGGAAGGGGGACAGGACCAAGAGACCCAGTACTTC	TRBD1	.	TRBV29-1	TRBJ2-5
CTSSRRLAGRPGDEQFF	TGTACCAGCAGCAGGAGACTAGCGGGAAGGCCGGGGGATGAGCAATTCTTC	TRBD2	.	TRBV11-2	TRBJ2-1
CASSLSGTNTDTQYF	TGCGCCAGTAGCCTATCAGGGACTAACACAGATACGCAGTATTTT	TRBD2	.	TRBV5-1	TRBJ2-3
CVSSPTGSDQPQSF	TGTGTCAGCAGCCCGACAGGGTCTGATCAGCCCCAGTCTTTT	TRBD1	.	TRBV11-2	TRBJ1-5
CSVAQGAWDGYTF	TGCAGCGTTGCGCAGGGGGCATGGGATGGCTACACCTTC	TRBD1	.	TRBV29-1	TRBJ1-2
CASSVMTGGDTEAFF	TGTGCCAGCAGTGTTATGACAGGGGGGGACACTGAAGCTTTCTTT	TRBD1	.	TRBV2	TRBJ1-1
CANSLDPDHTSEQYF	TGTGCCAACAGCTTAGACCCGGACCATACGTCCGAGCAGTACTTC	.	.	TRBV11-2	TRBJ2-7
CASSQEIAGRNTQYF	TGTGCCAGTAGCCAAGAAATAGCGGGACGGAATACGCAGTATTTT	TRBD2	once	TRBV4-2	TRBJ2-3
CSVTSGSRDMQYF	TGCAGCGTCACTAGCGGTAGCAGAGATATGCAGTATTTT	TRBD2	.	TRBV29-1	TRBJ2-3
CSVGAKGTEAFF	TGCAGCGTTGGTGCGAAGGGCACTGAGGCTTTCTTT	.	.	TRBV29-1	TRBJ1-1
CASSTYRGLTGELFF	TGTGCCAGCAGTACCTACAGGGGGCTCACGGGGGAGCTATTTTTT	TRBD1	.	TRBV6-5	TRBJ2-2
CASTFRQVRNYEQYF	TGCGCTAGCACCTTTCGACAGGTGCGAAACTACGAGCAGTACTTC	.	.	TRBV6-2/TRBV6-3	TRBJ2-7
CSVFIDGGFLDEQFF	TGCAGCGTCTTCATAGACGGGGGCTTTTTGGATGAGCAGTTCTTC	.	.	TRBV29-1	TRBJ2-1